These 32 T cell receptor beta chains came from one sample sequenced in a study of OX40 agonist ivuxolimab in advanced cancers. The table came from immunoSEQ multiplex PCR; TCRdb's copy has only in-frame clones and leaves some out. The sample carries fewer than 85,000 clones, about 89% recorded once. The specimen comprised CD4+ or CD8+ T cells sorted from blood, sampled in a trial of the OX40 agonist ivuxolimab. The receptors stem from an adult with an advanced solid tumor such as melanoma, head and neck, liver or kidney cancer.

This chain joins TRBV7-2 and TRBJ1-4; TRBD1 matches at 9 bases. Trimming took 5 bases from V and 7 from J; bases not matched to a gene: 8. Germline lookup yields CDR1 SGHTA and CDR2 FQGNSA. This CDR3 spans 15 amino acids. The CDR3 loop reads CASSPQTGGSEKLFF. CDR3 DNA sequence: TGTGCCAGCAGCCCACAGACAGGGGGGAGTGAAAAACTGTTTTTT.

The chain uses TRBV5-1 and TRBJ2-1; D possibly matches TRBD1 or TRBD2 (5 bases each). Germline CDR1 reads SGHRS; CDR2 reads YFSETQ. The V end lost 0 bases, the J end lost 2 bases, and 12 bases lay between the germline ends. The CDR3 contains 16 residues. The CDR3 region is CASSLAVGTAYNEQFF. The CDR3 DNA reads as TGCGCCAGCAGCTTGGCGGTGGGGACCGCCTACAATGAGCAGTTCTTC.

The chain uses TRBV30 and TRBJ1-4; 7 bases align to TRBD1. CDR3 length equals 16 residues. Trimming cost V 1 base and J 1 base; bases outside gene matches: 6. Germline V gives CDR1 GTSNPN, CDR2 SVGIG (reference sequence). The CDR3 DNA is TGTGCCTGGAGTGCCTACAGGGGCCTAACTAATGAAAAACTGTTTTTT. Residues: CAWSAYRGLTNEKLFF.

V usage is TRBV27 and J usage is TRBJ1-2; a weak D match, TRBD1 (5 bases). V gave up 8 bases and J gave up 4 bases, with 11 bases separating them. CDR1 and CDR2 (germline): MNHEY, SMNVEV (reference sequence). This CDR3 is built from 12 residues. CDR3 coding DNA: TGTGCCAGCGGTCCCCAGGGCTATGGCTACACCTTC. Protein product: CASGPQGYGYTF.

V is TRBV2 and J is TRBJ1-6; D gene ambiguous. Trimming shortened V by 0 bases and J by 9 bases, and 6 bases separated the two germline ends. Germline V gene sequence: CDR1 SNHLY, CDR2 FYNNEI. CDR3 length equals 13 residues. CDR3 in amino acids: CASSEASGSPLHF. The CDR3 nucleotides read TGTGCCAGCAGTGAAGCGTCGGGTTCACCCCTCCACTTT.

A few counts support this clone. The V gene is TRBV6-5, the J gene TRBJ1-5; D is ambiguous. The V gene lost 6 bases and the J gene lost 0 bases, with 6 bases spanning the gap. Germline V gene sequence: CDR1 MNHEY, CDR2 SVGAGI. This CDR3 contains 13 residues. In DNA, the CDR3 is TGTGCCAGCAGGAGCTATAGCAATCAGCCCCAGCATTTT. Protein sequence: CASRSYSNQPQHF.

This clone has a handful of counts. The CDR3 loop is CASSQDPRSTEAFF. CDR3 DNA sequence: TGCGCCAGCAGCCAAGATCCTCGAAGCACTGAAGCTTTCTTT. The V call is TRBV4-3, the J call TRBJ1-1, with no clear D. The germline V and J ends were trimmed by 0 bases and 4 bases, with 9 bases remaining between them. The CDR3 has 14 residues. Germline lookup yields CDR1 LGHNA and CDR2 YSLEER.

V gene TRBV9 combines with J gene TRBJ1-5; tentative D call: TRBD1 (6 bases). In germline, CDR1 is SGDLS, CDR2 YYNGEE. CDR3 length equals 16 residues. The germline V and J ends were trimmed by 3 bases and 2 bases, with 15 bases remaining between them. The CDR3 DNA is TGTGCCAGCAGCGCAACAGGGCAACCGGGCAATCAGCCCCAGCATTTT. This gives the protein CASSATGQPGNQPQHF.

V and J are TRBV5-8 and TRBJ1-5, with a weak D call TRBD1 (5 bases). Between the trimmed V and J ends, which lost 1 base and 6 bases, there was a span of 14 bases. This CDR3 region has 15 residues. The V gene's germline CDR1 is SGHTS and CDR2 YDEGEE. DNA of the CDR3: TGTGCCAGCAGCTTGTTAGGAGACAGAGGTCAGCCCCAGCATTTT. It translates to CASSLLGDRGQPQHF. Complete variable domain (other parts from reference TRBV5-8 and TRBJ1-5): EAGVTQSPTHLIKTRGQQATLRCSPISGHTSVYWYQQALGLGLQFLLWYDEGEERNRGNFPPRFSGRQFPNYSSELNVNALELEDSALYLCASSLLGDRGQPQHFGDGTRLSIL.

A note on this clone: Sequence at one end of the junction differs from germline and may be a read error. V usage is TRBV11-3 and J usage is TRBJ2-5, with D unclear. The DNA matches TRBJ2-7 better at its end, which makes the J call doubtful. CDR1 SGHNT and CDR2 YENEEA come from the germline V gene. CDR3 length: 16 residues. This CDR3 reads CASSLDGRTPEDEQYF. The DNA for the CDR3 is TGTGCCAGCAGCCTAGATGGACGTACCCCTGAGGACGAGCAGTACTTC.

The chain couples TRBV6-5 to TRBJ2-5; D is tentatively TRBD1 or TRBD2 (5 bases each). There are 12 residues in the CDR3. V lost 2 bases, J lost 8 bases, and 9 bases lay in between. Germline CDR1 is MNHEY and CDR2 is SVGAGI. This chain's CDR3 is CASSYRGGTQYF. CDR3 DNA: TGTGCCAGCAGTTACCGGGGCGGAACCCAGTACTTC.

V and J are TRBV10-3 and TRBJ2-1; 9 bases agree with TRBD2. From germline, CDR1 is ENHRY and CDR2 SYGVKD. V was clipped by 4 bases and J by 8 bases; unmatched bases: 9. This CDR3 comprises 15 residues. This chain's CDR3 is CAISGRGLASYEQFF. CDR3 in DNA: TGTGCCATCAGTGGCCGGGGACTAGCTTCCTATGAGCAGTTCTTC.

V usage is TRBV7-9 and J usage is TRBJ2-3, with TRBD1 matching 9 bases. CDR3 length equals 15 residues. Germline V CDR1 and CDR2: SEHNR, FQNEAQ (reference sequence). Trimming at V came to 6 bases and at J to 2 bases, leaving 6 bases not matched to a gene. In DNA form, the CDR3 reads TGTGCCAGCAGTAATACAGGGGGCTTCACAGATACGCAGTATTTT. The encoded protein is CASSNTGGFTDTQYF.

The CDR3: CASRYAGSGYEQYF. The CDR3, as DNA: TGTGCCAGCAGATACGCGGGCTCTGGGTACGAGCAGTACTTC. V is TRBV13 and J is TRBJ2-7; D perhaps matches TRBD2 (5 bases). Germline values: CDR1 PRHDT, CDR2 FYEKMQ (reference sequence). The CDR3 has 14 amino acids. V gave up 6 bases and J gave up 4 bases, with 16 bases separating them.

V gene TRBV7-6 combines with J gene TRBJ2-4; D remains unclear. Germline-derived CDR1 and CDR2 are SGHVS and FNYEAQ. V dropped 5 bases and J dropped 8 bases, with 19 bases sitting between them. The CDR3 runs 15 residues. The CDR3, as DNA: TGTGCCAGCAGCACAACGGGCCCGCCTGGGGACATTCAGTACTTC. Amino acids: CASSTTGPPGDIQYF.

The CDR3 DNA follows: TGCGCCAGCAGTCTCGACAGGGGGGATTCACCCCTCCACTTT. This codes for CASSLDRGDSPLHF. The chain links TRBV5-1 to TRBJ1-6, with 9 bases that match TRBD1. The CDR3 is 14 residues long. Trimming at V came to 5 bases and at J to 8 bases, leaving 5 bases not matched to a gene. CDR1 and CDR2 (germline): SGHRS, YFSETQ.

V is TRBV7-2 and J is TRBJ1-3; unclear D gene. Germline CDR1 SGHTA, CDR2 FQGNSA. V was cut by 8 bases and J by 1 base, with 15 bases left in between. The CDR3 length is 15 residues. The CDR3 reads CASRQTDLSGNTIYF. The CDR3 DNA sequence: TGTGCCAGCCGTCAGACGGACCTATCTGGAAACACCATATATTTT.

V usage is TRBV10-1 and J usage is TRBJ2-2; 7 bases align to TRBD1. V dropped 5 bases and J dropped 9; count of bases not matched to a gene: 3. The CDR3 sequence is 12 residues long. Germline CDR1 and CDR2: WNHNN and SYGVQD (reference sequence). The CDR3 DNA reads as TGCGCCAGCAGTCGAGGGGGCCGGGAGCTGTTTTTT. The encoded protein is CASSRGGRELFF.

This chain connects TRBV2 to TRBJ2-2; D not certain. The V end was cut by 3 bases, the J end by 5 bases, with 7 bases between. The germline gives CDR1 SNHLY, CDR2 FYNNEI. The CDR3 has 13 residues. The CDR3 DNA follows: TGTGCCAGCAGTGATTGGGTAACCGGGGAGCTGTTTTTT. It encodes CASSDWVTGELFF.

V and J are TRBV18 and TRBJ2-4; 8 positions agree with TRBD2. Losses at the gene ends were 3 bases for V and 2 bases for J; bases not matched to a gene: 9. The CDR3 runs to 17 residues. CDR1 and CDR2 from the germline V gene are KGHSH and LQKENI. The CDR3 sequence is CASSPLKSGGPKNIQYF. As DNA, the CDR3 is TGTGCCAGCTCACCGTTAAAGAGCGGGGGTCCCAAAAACATTCAGTACTTC. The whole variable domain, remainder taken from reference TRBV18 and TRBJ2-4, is NAGVMQNPRHLVRRRGQEARLRCSPMKGHSHVYWYRQLPEEGLKFMVYLQKENIIDESGMPKERFSAEFPKEGPSILRIQQVVRGDSAAYFCASSPLKSGGPKNIQYFGAGTRLSVL.

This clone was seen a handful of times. DNA for the CDR3: TGCGCCAGCACCCCAGGGGTCTCGGGTTCACCCCTCCACTTT. This sequence encodes CASTPGVSGSPLHF. The rearrangement joins TRBV5-1 to TRBJ1-6; possibly TRBD1 for D (6 bases). The CDR3 runs 14 residues. Trimming took 6 bases from V and 9 from J, leaving 16 bases between them. Germline CDR1 reads SGHRS; CDR2 reads YFSETQ.

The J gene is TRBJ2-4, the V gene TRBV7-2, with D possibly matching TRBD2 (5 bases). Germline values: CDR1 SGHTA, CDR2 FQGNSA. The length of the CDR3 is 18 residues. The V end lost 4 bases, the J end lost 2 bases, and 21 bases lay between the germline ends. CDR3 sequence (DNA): TGTGCCAGCAGCTCAAACCCGGGCCTAACGGGATCCAAAAACATTCAGTACTTC. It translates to CASSSNPGLTGSKNIQYF.

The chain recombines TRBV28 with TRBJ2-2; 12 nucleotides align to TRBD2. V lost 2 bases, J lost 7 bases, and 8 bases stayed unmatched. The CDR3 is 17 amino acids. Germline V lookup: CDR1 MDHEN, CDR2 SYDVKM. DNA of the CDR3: TGTGCCAGCAGTTTACCTCGGCTAGCGGGAGGGGTCGGGGAGCTGTTTTTT. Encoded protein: CASSLPRLAGGVGELFF.

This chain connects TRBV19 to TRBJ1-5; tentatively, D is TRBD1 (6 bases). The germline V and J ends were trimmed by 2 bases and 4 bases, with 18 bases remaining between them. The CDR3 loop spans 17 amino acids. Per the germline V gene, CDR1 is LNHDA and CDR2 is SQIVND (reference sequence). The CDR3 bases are TGTGCCAGTAGTATAAAACAGGGCGCCAACCATAATCAGCCCCAGCATTTT. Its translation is CASSIKQGANHNQPQHF.

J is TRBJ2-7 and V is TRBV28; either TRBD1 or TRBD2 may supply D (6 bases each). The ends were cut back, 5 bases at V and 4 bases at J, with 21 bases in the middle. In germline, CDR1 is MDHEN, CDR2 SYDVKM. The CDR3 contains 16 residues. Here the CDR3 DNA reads TGTGCCAGCAGTCGCTTCGGGGGCAGGGGAAGATACGAGCAGTACTTC. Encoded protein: CASSRFGGRGRYEQYF.

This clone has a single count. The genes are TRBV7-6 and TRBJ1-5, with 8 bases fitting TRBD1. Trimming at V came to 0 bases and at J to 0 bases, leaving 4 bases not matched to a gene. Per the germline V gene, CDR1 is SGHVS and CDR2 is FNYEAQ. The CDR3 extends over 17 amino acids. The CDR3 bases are TGTGCCAGCAGCTTAGCGACAGGGGCATATAGCAATCAGCCCCAGCATTTT. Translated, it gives CASSLATGAYSNQPQHF.

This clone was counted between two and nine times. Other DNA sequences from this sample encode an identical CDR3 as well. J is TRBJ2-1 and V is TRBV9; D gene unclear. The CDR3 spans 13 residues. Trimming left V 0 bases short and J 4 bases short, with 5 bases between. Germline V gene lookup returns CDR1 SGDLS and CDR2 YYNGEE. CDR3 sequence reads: CASSVDPYNEQFF. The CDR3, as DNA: TGTGCCAGCAGCGTAGACCCTTACAATGAGCAGTTCTTC.

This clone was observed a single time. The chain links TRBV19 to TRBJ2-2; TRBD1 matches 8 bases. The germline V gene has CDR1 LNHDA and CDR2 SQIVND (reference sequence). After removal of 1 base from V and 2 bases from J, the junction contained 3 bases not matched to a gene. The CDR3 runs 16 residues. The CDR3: CASSIVQGANTGELFF. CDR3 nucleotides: TGTGCCAGTAGTATAGTTCAGGGGGCCAACACCGGGGAGCTGTTTTTT.

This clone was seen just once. In nucleotides, the CDR3 is TGTGCCAGCTCACCGGACGGCTACGAGCAGTACTTC. This codes for CASSPDGYEQYF. This chain links TRBV18 with TRBJ2-7; D call uncertain. The V gene lost 3 bases and the J gene lost 3 bases, with 6 bases spanning the gap. Germline CDR1 and CDR2: KGHSH and LQKENI. The CDR3 sequence is 12 residues long.

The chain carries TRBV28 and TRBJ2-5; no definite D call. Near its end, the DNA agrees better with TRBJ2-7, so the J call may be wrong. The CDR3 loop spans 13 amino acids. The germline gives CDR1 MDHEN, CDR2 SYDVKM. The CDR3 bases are TGTGCCAGCAGCCTTCTATCCCCCTACGAGCAGTACTTC. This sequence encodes CASSLLSPYEQYF.

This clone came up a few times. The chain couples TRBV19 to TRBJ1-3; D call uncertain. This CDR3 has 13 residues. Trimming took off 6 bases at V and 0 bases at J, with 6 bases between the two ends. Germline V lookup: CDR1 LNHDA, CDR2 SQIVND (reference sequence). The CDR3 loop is CASRENSGNTIYF. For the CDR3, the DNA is TGTGCCAGTAGGGAGAACTCTGGAAACACCATATATTTT.

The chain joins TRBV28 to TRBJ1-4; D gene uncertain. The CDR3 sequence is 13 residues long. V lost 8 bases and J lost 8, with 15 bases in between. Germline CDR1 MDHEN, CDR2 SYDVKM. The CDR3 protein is CASASGVREKLFF. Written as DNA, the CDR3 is TGTGCCAGCGCGTCCGGGGTAAGGGAAAAACTGTTTTTT.